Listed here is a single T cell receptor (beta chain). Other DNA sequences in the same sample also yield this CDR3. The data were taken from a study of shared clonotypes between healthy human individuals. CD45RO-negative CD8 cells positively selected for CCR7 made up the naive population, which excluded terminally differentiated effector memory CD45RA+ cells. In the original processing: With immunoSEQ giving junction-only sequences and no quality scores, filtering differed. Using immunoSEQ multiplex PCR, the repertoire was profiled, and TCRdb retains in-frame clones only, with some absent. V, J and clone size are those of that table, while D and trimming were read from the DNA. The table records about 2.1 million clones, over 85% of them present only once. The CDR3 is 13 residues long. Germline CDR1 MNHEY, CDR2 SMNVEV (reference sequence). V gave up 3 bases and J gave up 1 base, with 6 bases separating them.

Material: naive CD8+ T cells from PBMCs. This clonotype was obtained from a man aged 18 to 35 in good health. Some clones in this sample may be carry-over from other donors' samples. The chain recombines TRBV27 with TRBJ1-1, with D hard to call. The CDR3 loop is CASSFARNTEAFF. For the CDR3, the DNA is TGTGCCAGCAGTTTCGCGAGGAACACTGAAGCTTTCTTT.